This T cell receptor beta chain stems from a study of T cells in Graves' hyperthyroidism and ophthalmopathy. Across the study: Peripheral blood sampling occurred at initial diagnosis, before any treatment.

V shed 3 bases and J 5 bases; nucleotides not matched to a gene: 9. The CDR3 spans 17 residues. Germline CDR1 is MGHRA and CDR2 is YSYEKL. Graves' hyperthyroidism is called stable when ophthalmopathy does not progress within 18 months. The investigators amplified TCR beta CDR3 regions from RNA transcripts. HTBI primers were employed in a first-round RT-PCR of the TCR CDR3. Each CDR3 protein gets one entry after TCRdb re-called the multiplex PCR reads with MiXCR. The table records roughly 800,000 distinct CDR3 sequences, about 38% of them present only once. The chain employs TRBV4-1 and TRBJ2-5; 13 nucleotides line up with TRBD2. The sample consisted of blood. The TCR sequence derives from a man aged 18 to 30 with Graves' hyperthyroidism. This chain's CDR3 is CASSQTRTSGSAETQYF. CDR3 nucleotides: TGCGCCAGCAGCCAGACCCGGACTAGCGGGAGTGCTGAGACCCAGTACTTC.